These 8 T cell receptor beta chains originate from one sample sequenced in a study of cytomegalovirus exposure and HLA in healthy donors. Primers: 60 Vbeta forward and 13 Jbeta reverse. Clones were read by immunoSEQ multiplex PCR, and TCRdb kept only the in-frame ones, dropping some. The profile covers 200,000 or so clones, with more than 75% appearing a single time and 0.2% to 0.3% taken by the ten largest. Sequencing was carried out using PBMCs. The receptors were sampled from a girl in the first two years of life in good health and CMV-seronegative.

This clone was observed a few times. This sequence joins TRBV5-4 and TRBJ2-2; TRBD1 matches 7 bases. The CDR3 contains 15 residues. Unmatched junction bases numbered 8, after V lost 4 bases and J lost 5 bases. The germline gives CDR1 SGHNT, CDR2 YYREEE (reference sequence). The CDR3 loop is CASSGYRGPTGELFF. In nucleotides, the CDR3 is TGTGCCAGCAGCGGATACAGGGGACCTACCGGGGAGCTGTTTTTT.

This rearrangement joins TRBV27 to TRBJ1-2; D might be TRBD1 (5 bases). This CDR3 region has 15 residues. Germline CDR1 is MNHEY and CDR2 is SMNVEV (reference sequence). The V gene lost 6 bases and the J gene lost 0 bases, with 14 bases spanning the gap. The CDR3 DNA reads as TGTGCCAGCAGCCCCCCAGGGAAGACTAACTATGGCTACACCTTC. Residues: CASSPPGKTNYGYTF.

The V call is TRBV30, the J call TRBJ2-3; no reliable D call. Trimming took 0 bases from V and 2 from J, leaving 6 bases between them. Germline V gives CDR1 GTSNPN, CDR2 SVGIG (reference sequence). The CDR3 totals 13 residues. CDR3 residues: CAWSVVHTDTQYF. The CDR3 coding sequence is TGTGCCTGGAGTGTTGTACACACAGATACGCAGTATTTT.

The rearrangement joins TRBV7-9 to TRBJ2-7; 8 nucleotides match TRBD1. Per germline, CDR1 SEHNR and CDR2 FQNEAQ (reference sequence). This CDR3 has 16 residues. The V segment lost 5 bases and the J segment 5 bases; nucleotides outside the gene matches: 14. Written as DNA, the CDR3 is TGTGCCAGCAGCGACCTCGGACAGGGTACGACCCACGAGCAGTACTTC. Encoded protein: CASSDLGQGTTHEQYF.

CDR3 bases: TGTGCCAGCAGCATGCTGACTAGCGGGGGTGGTTGGGAGACCCAGTACTTC. Translated: CASSMLTSGGGWETQYF. V usage is TRBV7-9 and J usage is TRBJ2-5, with 12 nucleotides matching TRBD2. Looked up from germline, CDR1 is SEHNR and CDR2 is FQNEAQ (reference sequence). This CDR3 is built from 17 residues. Losses at the gene ends were 5 bases for V and 5 bases for J; bases not matched to a gene: 12.

The genes are TRBV4-2 and TRBJ2-5, with TRBD2 identical over 11 bases. The germline V gene has CDR1 LGHNA and CDR2 YNFKEQ. There are 19 residues in the CDR3. V shed 0 bases and J 0 bases; nucleotides not matched to a gene: 9. The CDR3 sequence: CASSQEGGLAGGYQETQYF. Written as DNA, the CDR3 is TGTGCCAGCAGCCAAGAAGGTGGTCTAGCGGGGGGCTACCAAGAGACCCAGTACTTC.

This chain uses TRBV4-1 with TRBJ2-1, with D possibly matching TRBD1 (6 bases). Germline lookup yields CDR1 MGHRA and CDR2 YSYEKL. The length of the CDR3 is 15 residues. Trimming stripped 2 bases from V and 2 bases from J, with 10 bases between. The CDR3 loop is CASSQTRGPYNEQFF. As DNA, the CDR3 is TGCGCCAGCAGCCAAACCAGGGGACCCTACAATGAGCAGTTCTTC.

The chain joins TRBV6-5 to TRBJ2-2; 12 bases match TRBD2. This CDR3 is 15 amino acids long. Germline values: CDR1 MNHEY, CDR2 SVGAGI. V was pared by 2 bases and J by 5 bases, with 0 bases of the junction left unmatched. The CDR3 region has the DNA TGTGCCAGCAGTTACCTAGCGGGGGGGACCGGGGAGCTGTTTTTT. This sequence encodes CASSYLAGGTGELFF.